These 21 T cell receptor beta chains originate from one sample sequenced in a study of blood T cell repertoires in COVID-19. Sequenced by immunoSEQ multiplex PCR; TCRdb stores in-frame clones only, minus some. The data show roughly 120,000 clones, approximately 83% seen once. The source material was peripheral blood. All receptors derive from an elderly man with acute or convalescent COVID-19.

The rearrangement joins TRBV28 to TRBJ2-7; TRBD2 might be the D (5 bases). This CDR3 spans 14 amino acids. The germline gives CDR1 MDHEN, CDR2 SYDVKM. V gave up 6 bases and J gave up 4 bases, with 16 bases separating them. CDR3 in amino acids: CASSPSLGSYEQYF. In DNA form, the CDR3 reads TGTGCCAGCAGCCCGTCACTAGGATCTTACGAGCAGTACTTC.

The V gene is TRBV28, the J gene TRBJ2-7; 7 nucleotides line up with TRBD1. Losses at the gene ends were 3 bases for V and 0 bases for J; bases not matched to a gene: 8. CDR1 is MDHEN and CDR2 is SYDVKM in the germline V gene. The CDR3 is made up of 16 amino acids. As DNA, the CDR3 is TGTGCCAGCAGTTTGTCTCAGGGGGAAAGCTCCTACGAGCAGTACTTC. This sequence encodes CASSLSQGESSYEQYF.

CDR3 sequence reads: CASRPLNYGSGGTMVHTF. The CDR3 DNA is TGTGCCAGCAGACCCCTTAACTATGGTTCCGGCGGTACTATGGTTCACACCTTC. The V gene is TRBV28, the J gene TRBJ1-2; D gene uncertain. Trimming pared 6 bases from V and 12 bases from J, leaving 35 bases between. The CDR3 is 18 amino acids. Germline lookup yields CDR1 MDHEN and CDR2 SYDVKM.

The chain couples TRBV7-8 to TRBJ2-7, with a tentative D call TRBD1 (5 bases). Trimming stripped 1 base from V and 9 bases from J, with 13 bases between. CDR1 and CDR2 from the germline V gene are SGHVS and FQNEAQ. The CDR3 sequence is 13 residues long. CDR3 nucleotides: TGTGCCAGCAGCTTAGGCAGGGTGGAAGGGCAGTACTTC. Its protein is CASSLGRVEGQYF.

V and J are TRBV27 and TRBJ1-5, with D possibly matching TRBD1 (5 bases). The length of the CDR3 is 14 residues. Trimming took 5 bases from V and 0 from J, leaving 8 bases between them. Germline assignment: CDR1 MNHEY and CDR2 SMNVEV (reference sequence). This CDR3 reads CASSPTASNQPQHF. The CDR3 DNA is TGTGCCAGCAGTCCGACAGCTAGCAATCAGCCCCAGCATTTT.

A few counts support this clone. CDR3 nucleotides: TGTGCCAGCAGCTTGACTAGTGCGTCTGAGCAGTTCTTC. Protein product: CASSLTSASEQFF. The J gene is TRBJ2-1, the V gene TRBV7-2; possible D gene TRBD2, 6 bases. The CDR3 extends over 13 amino acids. The ends were cut back, 3 bases at V and 9 bases at J, with 12 bases in the middle. In germline, CDR1 is SGHTA, CDR2 FQGNSA.

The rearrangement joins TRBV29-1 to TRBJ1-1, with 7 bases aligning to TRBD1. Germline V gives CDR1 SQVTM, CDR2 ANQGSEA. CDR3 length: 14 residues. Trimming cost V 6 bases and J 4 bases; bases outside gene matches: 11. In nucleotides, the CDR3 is TGCAGCGTAACGAAGACAGGGCTTCCCACTGAAGCTTTCTTT. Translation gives CSVTKTGLPTEAFF.

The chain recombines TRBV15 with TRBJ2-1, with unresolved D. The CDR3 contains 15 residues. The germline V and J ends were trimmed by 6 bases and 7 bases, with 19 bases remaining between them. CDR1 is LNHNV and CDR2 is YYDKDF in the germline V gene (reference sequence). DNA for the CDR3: TGTGCCACCAGTCCGACTCCCGGCGGCCCTAATGAGCAGTTCTTC. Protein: CATSPTPGGPNEQFF.

The CDR3 spells CAVRGGSLNQPQHF. The CDR3 nucleotides read TGTGCCGTAAGGGGGGGAAGCCTAAATCAGCCCCAGCATTTT. The V and J genes are TRBV19 and TRBJ1-5, with a weak D call TRBD1 (6 bases). The CDR3 spans 14 residues. The V end lost 11 bases, the J end lost 4 bases, and 18 bases lay between the germline ends. The germline V gene encodes CDR1 LNHDA and CDR2 SQIVND (reference sequence).

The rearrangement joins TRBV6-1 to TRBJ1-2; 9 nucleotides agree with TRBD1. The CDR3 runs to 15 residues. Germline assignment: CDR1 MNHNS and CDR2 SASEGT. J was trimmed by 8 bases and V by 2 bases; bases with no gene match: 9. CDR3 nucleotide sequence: TGTGCCAGCAGTGAAACAGGGGGCGCGAAATGGGGCTACACCTTC. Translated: CASSETGGAKWGYTF.

CDR3 nucleotide sequence: TGTGCCAGGGAAGGGAGGGATTGCGACGAGCAGTACTTC. This encodes CAREGRDCDEQYF. J is TRBJ2-7 and V is TRBV27; 7 bases match TRBD2. Germline-derived CDR1 and CDR2 are MNHEY and SMNVEV (reference sequence). The CDR3 is 13 residues long. The V gene end was trimmed by 9 bases and the J gene end by 5 bases; junction bases not matched to a gene: 10.

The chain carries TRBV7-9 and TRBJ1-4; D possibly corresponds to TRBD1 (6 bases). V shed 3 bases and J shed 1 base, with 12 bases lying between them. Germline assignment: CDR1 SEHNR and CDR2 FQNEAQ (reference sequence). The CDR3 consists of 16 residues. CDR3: CASSLASGVTNEKLFF. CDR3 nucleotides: TGTGCCAGCAGCTTGGCGTCAGGGGTAACTAATGAAAAACTGTTTTTT.

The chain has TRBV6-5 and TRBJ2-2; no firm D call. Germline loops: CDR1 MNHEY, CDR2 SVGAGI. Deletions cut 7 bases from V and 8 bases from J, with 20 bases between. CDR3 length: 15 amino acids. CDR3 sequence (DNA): TGTGCCAGCACCCCATCGACGGGTGGAACGGGGGAGCTGTTTTTT. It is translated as CASTPSTGGTGELFF.

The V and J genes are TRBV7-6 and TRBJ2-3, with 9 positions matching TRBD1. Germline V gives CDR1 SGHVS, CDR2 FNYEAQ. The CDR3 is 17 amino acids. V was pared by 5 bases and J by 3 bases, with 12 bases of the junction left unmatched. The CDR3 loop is CASSPGQGTVSTDTQYF. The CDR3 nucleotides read TGTGCCAGCAGCCCAGGACAGGGGACCGTGTCTACAGATACGCAGTATTTT. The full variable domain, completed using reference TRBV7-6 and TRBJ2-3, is GAGVSQSPRYKVTKRGQDVALRCDPISGHVSLYWYRQALGQGPEFLTYFNYEAQQDKSGLPNDRFSAERPEGSISTLTIQRTEQRDSAMYRCASSPGQGTVSTDTQYFGPGTRLTVL.

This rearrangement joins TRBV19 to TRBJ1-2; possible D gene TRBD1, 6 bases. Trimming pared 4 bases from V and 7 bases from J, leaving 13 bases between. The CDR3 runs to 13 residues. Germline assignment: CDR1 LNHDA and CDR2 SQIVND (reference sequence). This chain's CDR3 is CASSTTRGRGYTF. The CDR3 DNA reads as TGTGCCAGTAGTACCACCAGGGGACGTGGCTACACCTTC.

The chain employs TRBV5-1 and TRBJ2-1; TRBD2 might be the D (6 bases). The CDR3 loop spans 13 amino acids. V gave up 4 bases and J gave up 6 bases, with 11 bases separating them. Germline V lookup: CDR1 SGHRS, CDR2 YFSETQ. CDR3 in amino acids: CASSPERANEQFF. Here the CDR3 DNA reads TGCGCCAGCAGCCCGGAGCGGGCCAATGAGCAGTTCTTC.

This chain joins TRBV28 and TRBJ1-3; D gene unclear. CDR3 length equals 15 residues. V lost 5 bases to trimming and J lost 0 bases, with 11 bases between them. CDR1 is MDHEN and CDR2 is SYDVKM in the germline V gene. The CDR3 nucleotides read TGTGCCAGCAGTCCCTCCGGGGACTCTGGAAACACCATATATTTT. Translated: CASSPSGDSGNTIYF.

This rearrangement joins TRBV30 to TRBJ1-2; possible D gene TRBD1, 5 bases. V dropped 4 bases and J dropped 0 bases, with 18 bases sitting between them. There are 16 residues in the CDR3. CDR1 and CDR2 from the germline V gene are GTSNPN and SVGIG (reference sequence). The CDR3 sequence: CAWTDAPQATNYGYTF. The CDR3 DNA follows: TGTGCCTGGACGGACGCACCACAGGCTACTAACTATGGCTACACCTTC. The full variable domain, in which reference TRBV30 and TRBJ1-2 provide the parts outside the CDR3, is SQTIHQWPATLVQPVGSPLSLECTVEGTSNPNLYWYRQAAGRGLQLLFYSVGIGQISSEVPQNLSASRPQDRQFILSSKKLLLSDSGFYLCAWTDAPQATNYGYTFGSGTRLTVV.

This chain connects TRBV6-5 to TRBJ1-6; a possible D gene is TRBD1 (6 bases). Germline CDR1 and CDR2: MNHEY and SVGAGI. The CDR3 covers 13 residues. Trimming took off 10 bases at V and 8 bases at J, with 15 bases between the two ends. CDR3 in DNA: TGTGCCACCCAGGGGCGCAGGGATTCACCCCTCCACTTT. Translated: CATQGRRDSPLHF.

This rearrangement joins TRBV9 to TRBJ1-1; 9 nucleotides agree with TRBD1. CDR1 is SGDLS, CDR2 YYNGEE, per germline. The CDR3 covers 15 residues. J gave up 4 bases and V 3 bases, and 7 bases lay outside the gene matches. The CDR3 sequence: CASSAHRGQSTEAFF. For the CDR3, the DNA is TGTGCCAGCAGCGCCCACAGGGGGCAATCCACTGAAGCTTTCTTT. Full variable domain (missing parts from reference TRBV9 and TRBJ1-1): DSGVTQTPKHLITATGQRVTLRCSPRSGDLSVYWYQQSLDQGLQFLIQYYNGEERAKGNILERFSAQQFPDLHSELNLSSLELGDSALYFCASSAHRGQSTEAFFGQGTRLTVV.

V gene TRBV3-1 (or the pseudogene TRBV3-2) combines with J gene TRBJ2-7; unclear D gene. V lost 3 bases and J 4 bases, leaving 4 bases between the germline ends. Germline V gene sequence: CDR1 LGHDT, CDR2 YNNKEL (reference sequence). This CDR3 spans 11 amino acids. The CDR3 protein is CASSQSYEQYF. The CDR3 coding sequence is TGTGCCAGCAGCCAGAGTTACGAGCAGTACTTC.